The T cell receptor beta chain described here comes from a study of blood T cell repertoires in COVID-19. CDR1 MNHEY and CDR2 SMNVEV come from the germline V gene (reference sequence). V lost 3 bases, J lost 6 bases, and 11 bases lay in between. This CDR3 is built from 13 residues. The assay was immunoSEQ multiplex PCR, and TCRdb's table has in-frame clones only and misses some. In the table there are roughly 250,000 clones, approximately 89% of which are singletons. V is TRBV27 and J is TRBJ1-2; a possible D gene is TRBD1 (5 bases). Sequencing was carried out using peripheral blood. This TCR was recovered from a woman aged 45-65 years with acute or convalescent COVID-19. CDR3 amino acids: CASSFQGRDGYTF. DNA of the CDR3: TGTGCCAGCAGTTTCCAGGGAAGAGATGGCTACACCTTC.